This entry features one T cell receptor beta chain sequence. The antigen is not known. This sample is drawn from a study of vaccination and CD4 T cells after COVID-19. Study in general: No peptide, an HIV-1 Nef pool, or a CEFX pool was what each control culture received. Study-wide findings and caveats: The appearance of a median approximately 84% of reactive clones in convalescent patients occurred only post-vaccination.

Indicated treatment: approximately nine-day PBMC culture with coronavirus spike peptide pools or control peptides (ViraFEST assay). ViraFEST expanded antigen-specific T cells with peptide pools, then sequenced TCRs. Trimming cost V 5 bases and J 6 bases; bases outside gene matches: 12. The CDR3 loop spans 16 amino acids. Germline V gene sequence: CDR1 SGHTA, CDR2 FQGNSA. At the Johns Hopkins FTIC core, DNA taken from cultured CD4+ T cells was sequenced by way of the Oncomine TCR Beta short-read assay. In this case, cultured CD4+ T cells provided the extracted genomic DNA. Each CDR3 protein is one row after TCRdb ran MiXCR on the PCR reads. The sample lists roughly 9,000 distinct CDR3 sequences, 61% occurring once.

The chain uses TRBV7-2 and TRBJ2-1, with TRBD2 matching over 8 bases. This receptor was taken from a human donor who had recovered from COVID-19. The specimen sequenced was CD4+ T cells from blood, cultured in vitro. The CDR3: CASSMTSAIGSNEQFF. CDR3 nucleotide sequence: TGTGCCAGCAGCATGACTAGCGCGATTGGATCCAATGAGCAGTTCTTC.